This T cell receptor (beta chain) was recorded in a study of STAT3 mutations in large granular lymphocyte leukemia. Regarding this clone: Its matching antigen is unknown.

Germline V gene lookup returns CDR1 SGHTA and CDR2 FQGNSA. The V end was cut by 1 base, the J end by 1 base, with 9 bases between. CDR3 length: 15 amino acids. Profiling relied on immunoSEQ multiplex PCR, and the TCRdb table lists in-frame clones only, not all of them. Of thousands of clones listed, 85% to 90% were seen once; the top ten hold 75% to 95%. The study's findings and limits: In T-cell large granular lymphocyte leukemia, about half of patients showed multiple immunodominant subclonotypes.

The sequence was collected from a woman aged 70 to 79 with T-cell large granular lymphocyte leukemia. Some clones in this sample may be carry-over from other donors' samples. Sequences were obtained from peripheral blood mononuclear cells. The chain joins TRBV7-2 to TRBJ2-3; weak D call: TRBD2 (7 bases). The chain's CDR3 is CASSLVGGRTDTQYF. The CDR3 nucleotides read TGTGCCAGCAGCTTAGTGGGGGGGCGCACAGATACGCAGTATTTT. Variable domain in full (rest from reference TRBV7-2 and TRBJ2-3): GAGVSQSPSNKVTEKGKDVELRCDPISGHTALYWYRQSLGQGLEFLIYFQGNSAPDKSGLPSDRFSAERTGGSVSTLTIQRTQQEDSAVYLCASSLVGGRTDTQYFGPGTRLTVL.